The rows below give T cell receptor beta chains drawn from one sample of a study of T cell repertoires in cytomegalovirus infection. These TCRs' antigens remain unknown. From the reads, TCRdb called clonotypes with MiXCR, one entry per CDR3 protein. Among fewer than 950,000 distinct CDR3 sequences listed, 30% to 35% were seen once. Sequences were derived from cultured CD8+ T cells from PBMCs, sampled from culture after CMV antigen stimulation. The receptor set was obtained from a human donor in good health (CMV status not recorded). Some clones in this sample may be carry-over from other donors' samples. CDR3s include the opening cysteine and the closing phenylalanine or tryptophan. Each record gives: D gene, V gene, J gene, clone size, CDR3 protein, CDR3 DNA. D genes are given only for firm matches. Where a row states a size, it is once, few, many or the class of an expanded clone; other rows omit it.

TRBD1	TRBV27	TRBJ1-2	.	CASSLSGTGGVGYGYTF	TGTGCCAGCAGTTTATCCGGGACAGGGGGCGTTGGGTATGGCTACACCTTC
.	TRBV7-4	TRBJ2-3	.	CASSLGLESSTDTQYF	TGTGCCAGCAGCTTAGGTCTAGAGTCTAGCACAGATACGCAGTATTTT
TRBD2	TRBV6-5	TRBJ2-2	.	CASSLTSGGSGELFF	TGTGCCAGCAGTCTTACTAGCGGGGGGTCCGGGGAGCTGTTTTTT
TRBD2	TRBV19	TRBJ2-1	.	CASSIFLLAASYNERFF	TGTGCCAGTAGTATTTTTCTTCTAGCGGCCTCCTACAATGAGCGGTTCTTC
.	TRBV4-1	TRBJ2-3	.	CASGGVDTQYF	TGCGCCAGCGGGGGAGTAGATACGCAGTATTTT
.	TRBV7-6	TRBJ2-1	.	CANSSQGEYYNEQSF	TGTGCCAACAGCTCTCAGGGAGAGTATTACAATGAGCAGTCCTTC
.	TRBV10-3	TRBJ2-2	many	CAISDEGTGELFF	TGTGCCATCAGTGATGAGGGAACCGGGGAGCTGTTTTTT
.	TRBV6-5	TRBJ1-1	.	CASSAGQSEYTEAFF	TGTGCCAGCAGTGCGGGACAATCAGAGTACACTGAAGCTTTCTTT
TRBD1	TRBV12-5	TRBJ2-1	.	CASGSRDSEQFF	TGTGCTAGTGGTTCCAGGGACAGTGAGCAGTTCTTC
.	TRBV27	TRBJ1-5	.	CASRMSPINQPQHF	TGTGCCAGCAGGATGTCCCCCATCAATCAGCCCCAGCATTTT
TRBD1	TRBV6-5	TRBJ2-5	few	CASSPRDRGPETQYF	TGTGCCAGCAGCCCCCGGGACAGGGGGCCAGAGACCCAGTACTTC
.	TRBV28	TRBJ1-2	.	CASRALQGGNYGYTF	TGTGCCAGCAGGGCTCTACAGGGAGGCAACTATGGCTACACCTTC
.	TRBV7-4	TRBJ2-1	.	CASSFNPYNEQFF	TGTGCCAGCAGTTTTAACCCCTACAATGAGCAGTTCTTC
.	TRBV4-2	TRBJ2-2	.	CASILTPGELFF	TGTGCCAGCATCCTCACCCCCGGGGAGCTGTTTTTT
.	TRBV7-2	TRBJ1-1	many	CASSLDGTRNTEAFF	TGTGCCAGCAGCTTAGACGGGACGCGAAACACTGAAGCTTTCTTT
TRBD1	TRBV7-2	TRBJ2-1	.	CAISWIDRENEQFF	TGTGCCATCAGCTGGATCGACAGGGAAAATGAGCAGTTCTTC
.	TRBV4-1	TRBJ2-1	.	CASSQDQQAPSYNEQFF	TGCGCCAGCAGCCAAGATCAACAGGCCCCCTCCTACAATGAGCAGTTCTTC
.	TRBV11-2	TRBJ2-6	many	CASSLEPGANVLTF	TGTGCCAGCAGCCTCGAACCTGGGGCCAACGTCCTGACTTTC
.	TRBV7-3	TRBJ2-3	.	CASSLMRRGGTDTQYF	TGTGCCAGCAGCTTAATGCGCAGGGGTGGCACAGATACGCAGTATTTT
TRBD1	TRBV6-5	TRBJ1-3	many	CASSFDRAGGNTIYF	TGTGCCAGCAGTTTCGACAGGGCTGGGGGAAACACCATATATTTT
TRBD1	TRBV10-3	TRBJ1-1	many	CATTTGGWTEAFF	TGTGCCACCACGACAGGGGGTTGGACTGAAGCTTTCTTT
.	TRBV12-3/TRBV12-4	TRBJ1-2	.	CATHTGHGYGYTF	TGTGCCACCCATACGGGGCATGGCTATGGCTACACCTTC
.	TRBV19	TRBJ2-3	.	CASSIDGGSSTDTQYF	TGTGCCAGTAGTATAGATGGAGGATCTAGCACAGATACGCAGTATTTT
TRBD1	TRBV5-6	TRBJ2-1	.	CASSLTGDGSNEQFF	TGTGCCAGCAGCTTGACAGGGGATGGTTCCAATGAGCAGTTCTTC
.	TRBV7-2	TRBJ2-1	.	CASSLDLRDTYNEQFF	TGTGCCAGCAGCTTAGATTTACGCGATACCTACAATGAGCAGTTCTTC
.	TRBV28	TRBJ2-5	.	CASSLDPGTAQYF	TGTGCCAGCAGTTTAGACCCGGGGACGGCCCAGTACTTC
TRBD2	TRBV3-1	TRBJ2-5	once	CASTLAVQETQYF	TGTGCCAGCACCCTAGCGGTTCAAGAGACCCAGTACTTC
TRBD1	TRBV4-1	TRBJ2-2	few	CASSHGTANTGELFF	TGCGCCAGCAGCCACGGGACAGCGAACACCGGGGAGCTGTTTTTT
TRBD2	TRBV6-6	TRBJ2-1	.	CASSFSGGAADEQFF	TGTGCCAGCAGTTTTAGCGGGGGGGCCGCTGATGAGCAGTTCTTC
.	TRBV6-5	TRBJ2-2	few	CASTTYSLPNTGELFF	TGTGCCAGCACAACTTACAGCCTACCGAACACCGGGGAGCTGTTTTTT